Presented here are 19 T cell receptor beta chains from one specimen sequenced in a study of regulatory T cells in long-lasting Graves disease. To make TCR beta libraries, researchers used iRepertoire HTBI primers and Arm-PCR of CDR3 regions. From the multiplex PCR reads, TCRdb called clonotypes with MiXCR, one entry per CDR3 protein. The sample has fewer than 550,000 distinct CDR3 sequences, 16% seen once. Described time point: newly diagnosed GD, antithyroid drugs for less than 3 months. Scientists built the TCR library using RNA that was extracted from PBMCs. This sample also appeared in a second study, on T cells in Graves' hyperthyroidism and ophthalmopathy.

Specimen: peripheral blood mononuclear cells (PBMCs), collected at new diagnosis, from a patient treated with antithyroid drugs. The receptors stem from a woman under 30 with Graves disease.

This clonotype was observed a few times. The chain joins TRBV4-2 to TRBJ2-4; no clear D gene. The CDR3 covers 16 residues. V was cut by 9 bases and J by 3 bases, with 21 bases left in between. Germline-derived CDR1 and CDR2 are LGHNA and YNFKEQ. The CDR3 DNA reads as TGTGCCAGTAGTATTGCCCGAGACTTTAGCAAAAACATTCAGTACTTC. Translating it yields CASSIARDFSKNIQYF.

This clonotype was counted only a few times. CDR3 DNA: TGTGCCAGCAGCGTTGGGACAGGGGGAAAAAAGAAAAACATTCAGTACTTC. This gives the protein CASSVGTGGKKKNIQYF. The gene calls are TRBV5-4 and TRBJ2-4, with TRBD1 matching 11 bases. This CDR3 region has 17 residues. CDR1 is SGHNT and CDR2 is YYREEE in the germline V gene (reference sequence). V shed 4 bases and J 4 bases; nucleotides not matched to a gene: 10.

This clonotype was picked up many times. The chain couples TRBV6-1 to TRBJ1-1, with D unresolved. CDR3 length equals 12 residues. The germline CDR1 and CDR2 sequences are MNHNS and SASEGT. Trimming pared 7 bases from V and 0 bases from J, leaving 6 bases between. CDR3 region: CASTDLNTEAFF. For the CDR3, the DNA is TGTGCCAGCACTGACTTGAACACTGAAGCTTTCTTT.

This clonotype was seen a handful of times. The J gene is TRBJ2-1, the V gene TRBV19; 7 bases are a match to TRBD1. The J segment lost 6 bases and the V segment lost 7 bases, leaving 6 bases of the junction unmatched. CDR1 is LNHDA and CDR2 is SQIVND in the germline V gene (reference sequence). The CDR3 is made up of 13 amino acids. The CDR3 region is CASTNRQGNEQFF. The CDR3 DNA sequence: TGTGCCAGTACCAACAGACAGGGCAATGAGCAGTTCTTC.

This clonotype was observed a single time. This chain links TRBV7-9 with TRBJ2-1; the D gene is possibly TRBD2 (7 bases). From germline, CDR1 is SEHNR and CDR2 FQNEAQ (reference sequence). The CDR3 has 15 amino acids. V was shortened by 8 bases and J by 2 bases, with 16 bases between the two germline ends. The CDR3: CASGWGGGTYNEQFF. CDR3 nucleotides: TGTGCCAGCGGCTGGGGGGGCGGGACCTACAATGAGCAGTTCTTC.

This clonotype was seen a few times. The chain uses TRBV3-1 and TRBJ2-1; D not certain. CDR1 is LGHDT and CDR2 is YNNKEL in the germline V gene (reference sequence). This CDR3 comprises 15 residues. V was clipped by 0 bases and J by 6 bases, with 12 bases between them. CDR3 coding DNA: TGTGCCAGCAGCCAAGATGGTGACCAGCGCAATGAGCAGTTCTTC. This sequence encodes CASSQDGDQRNEQFF.

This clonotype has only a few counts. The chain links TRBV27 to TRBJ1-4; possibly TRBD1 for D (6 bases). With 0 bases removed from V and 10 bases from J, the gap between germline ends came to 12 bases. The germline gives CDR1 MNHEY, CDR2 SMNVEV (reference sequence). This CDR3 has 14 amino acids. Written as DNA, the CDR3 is TGTGCCAGCAGTTTATCCGGGGGCGCCGGAAAACTGTTTTTT. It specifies CASSLSGGAGKLFF.

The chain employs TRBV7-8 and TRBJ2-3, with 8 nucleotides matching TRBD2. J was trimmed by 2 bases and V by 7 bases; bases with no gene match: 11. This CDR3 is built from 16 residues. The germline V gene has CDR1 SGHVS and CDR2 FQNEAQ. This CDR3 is CASTPGVLAVTDTQYF. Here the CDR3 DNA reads TGTGCCAGCACCCCAGGGGTACTAGCGGTCACAGATACGCAGTATTTT.

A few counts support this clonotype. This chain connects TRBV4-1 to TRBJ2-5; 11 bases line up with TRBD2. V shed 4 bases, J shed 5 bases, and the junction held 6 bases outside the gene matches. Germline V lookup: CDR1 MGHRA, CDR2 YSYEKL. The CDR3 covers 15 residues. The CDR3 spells CASSLGLAALETQYF. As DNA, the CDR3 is TGCGCCAGCAGCCTGGGACTAGCGGCCCTCGAGACCCAGTACTTC.

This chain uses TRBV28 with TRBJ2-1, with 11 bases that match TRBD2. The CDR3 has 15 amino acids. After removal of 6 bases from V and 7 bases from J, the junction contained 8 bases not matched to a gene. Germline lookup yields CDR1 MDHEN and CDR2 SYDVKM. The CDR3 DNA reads TGTGCCAGCAGCCCAAAACTAGCGGGAGCGAATGAGCAGTTCTTC. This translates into CASSPKLAGANEQFF.

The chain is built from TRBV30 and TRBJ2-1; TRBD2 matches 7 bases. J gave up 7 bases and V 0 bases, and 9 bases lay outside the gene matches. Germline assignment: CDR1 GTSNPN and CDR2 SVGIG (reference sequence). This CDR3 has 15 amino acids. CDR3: CAWSVTSVGANEQFF. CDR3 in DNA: TGTGCCTGGAGTGTCACTAGCGTTGGGGCAAATGAGCAGTTCTTC. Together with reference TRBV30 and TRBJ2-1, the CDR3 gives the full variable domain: SQTIHQWPATLVQPVGSPLSLECTVEGTSNPNLYWYRQAAGRGLQLLFYSVGIGQISSEVPQNLSASRPQDRQFILSSKKLLLSDSGFYLCAWSVTSVGANEQFFGPGTRLTVL.

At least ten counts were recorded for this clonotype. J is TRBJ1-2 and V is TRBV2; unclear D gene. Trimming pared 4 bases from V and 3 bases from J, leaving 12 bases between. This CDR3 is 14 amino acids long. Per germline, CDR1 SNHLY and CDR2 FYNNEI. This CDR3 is CASSAGPEYYGYTF. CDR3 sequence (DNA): TGTGCCAGCAGTGCTGGACCGGAATACTATGGCTACACCTTC.

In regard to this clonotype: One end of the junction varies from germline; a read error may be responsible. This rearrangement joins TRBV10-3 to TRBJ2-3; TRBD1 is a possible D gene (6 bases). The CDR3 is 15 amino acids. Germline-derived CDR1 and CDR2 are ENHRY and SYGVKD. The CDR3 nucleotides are TGTGTCATCAGTGATGGGGGCCCAAGCACAGATACGCAGTATTTT. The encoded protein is CVISDGGPSTDTQYF.

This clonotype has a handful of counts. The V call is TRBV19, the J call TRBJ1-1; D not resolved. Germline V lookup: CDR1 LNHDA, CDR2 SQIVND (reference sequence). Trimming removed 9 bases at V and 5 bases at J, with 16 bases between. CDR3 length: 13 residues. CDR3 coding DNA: TGTGCCAGCGAGGTCGTGTATGGGACTGAAGCTTTCTTT. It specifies CASEVVYGTEAFF.

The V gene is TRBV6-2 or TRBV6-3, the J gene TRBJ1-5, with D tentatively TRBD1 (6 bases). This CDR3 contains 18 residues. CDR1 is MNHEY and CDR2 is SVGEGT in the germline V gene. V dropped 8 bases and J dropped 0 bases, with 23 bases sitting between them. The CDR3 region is CASRERGTRLYSNQPQHF. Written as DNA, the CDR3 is TGTGCCAGCCGTGAAAGGGGGACCCGCCTTTATAGCAATCAGCCCCAGCATTTT.

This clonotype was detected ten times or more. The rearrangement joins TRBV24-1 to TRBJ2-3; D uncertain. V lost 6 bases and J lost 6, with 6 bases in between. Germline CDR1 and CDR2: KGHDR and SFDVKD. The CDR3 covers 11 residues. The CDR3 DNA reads TGTGCCACCAGTATTTCGGATACGCAGTATTTT. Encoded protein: CATSISDTQYF.

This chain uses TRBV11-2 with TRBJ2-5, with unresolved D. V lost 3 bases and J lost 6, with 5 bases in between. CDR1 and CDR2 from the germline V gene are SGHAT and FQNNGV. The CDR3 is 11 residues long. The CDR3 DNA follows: TGTGCCAGCAGCTTGCTCCAGACCCAGTACTTC. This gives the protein CASSLLQTQYF.

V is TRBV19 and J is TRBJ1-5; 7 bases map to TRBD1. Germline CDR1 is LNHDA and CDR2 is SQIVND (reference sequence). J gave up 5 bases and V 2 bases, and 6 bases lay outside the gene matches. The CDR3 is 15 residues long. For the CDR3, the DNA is TGTGCCAGTAGTATAAGCGGACAGGCGGATCAGCCCCAGCATTTT. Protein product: CASSISGQADQPQHF.

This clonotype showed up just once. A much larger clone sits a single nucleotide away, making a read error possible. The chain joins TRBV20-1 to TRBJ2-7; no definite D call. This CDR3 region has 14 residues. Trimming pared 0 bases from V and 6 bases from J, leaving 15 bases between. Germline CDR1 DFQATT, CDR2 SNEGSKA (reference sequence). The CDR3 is CSARERTVDREQYF. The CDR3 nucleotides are TGCAGTGCTAGAGAAAGAACAGTGGACCGCGAGCAGTACTTC.